The source of this T cell receptor beta chain is a study of CD8 T cells in ankylosing spondylitis. Whole-study results and caveats: A TCR beta motif of several highly homologous variants seemed to mark ankylosing spondylitis blood.

TCRdb processed the 5' RACE reads anew with MiXCR; each CDR3 protein has one entry. Of 200,000 to 250,000 distinct CDR3 sequences detected, roughly 18% appear once; the ten largest clones hold about 44%. A note on this clonotype: The target antigen is unknown.

Trimming took 6 bases from V and 5 from J, leaving 14 bases between them. Germline assignment: CDR1 MDHEN and CDR2 SYDVKM. The CDR3 length is 14 residues. V usage is TRBV28 and J usage is TRBJ1-5; D call uncertain. The sample comprised blood, either unsorted or a sorted T cell fraction (not recorded which). The receptor was derived from a male donor with ankylosing spondylitis. The CDR3 region is CASREENFDQPQHF. CDR3 DNA: TGTGCCAGCAGGGAGGAAAATTTCGATCAGCCCCAGCATTTT. Complete variable domain (other parts from reference TRBV28 and TRBJ1-5): DVKVTQSSRYLVKRTGEKVFLECVQDMDHENMFWYRQDPGLGLRLIYFSYDVKMKEKGDIPEGYSVSREKKERFSLILESASTNQTSMYLCASREENFDQPQHFGDGTRLSIL.